These T cell receptor beta chains were read from a single sample in a study of CD8 T cells in Susac syndrome. TCRdb passed the immunoSEQ multiplex PCR reads through MiXCR, listing each CDR3 protein once. The top ten clones hold approximately 0.2% of a sample with approximately 300,000 distinct CDR3 sequences, 65% to 90% of them seen once. The sample was CD8+ T cells from PBMCs. The source of these receptors is a human donor with multiple sclerosis. Both conserved end residues are part of each CDR3. D genes are given only for firm matches. Clone size appears in some rows only: once, few, many, or a class for an expanded clone.

J gene | V gene | D gene | clone size | CDR3 protein | CDR3 DNA
TRBJ1-1 | TRBV7-9 | NA | NA | CASNTRGEWQNTEAFF | TGTGCCAGCAATACTAGGGGGGAGTGGCAGAACACTGAAGCTTTCTTT
TRBJ2-7 | TRBV9 | NA | NA | CATTPWRVDEQYF | TGTGCCACCACCCCTTGGAGGGTAGACGAGCAGTACTTC
TRBJ2-1 | TRBV6-4 | NA | NA | CASSEIGGSYNEQFF | TGTGCCAGCAGTGAGATAGGGGGGTCCTACAATGAGCAGTTCTTC
TRBJ1-4 | TRBV13 | NA | NA | CASSPPGGEKLFF | TGTGCCAGCAGCCCCCCGGGGGGTGAAAAACTGTTTTTT
TRBJ2-3 | TRBV24-1 | NA | NA | CATSGIDFTDTQYF | TGTGCCACCAGTGGTATTGACTTCACAGATACGCAGTATTTT
TRBJ2-7 | TRBV10-3 | TRBD2 | NA | CAISERLAAAYEQYF | TGTGCCATCAGTGAGAGGCTAGCGGCGGCCTACGAGCAGTACTTC
TRBJ1-2 | TRBV19 | NA | NA | CASKTGLSGSYTF | TGTGCCAGTAAAACAGGCCTTAGTGGCAGCTACACCTTC
TRBJ1-5 | TRBV4-3 | NA | NA | CASSPRVNQPQHF | TGCGCCAGCTCTCCTAGGGTTAATCAGCCCCAGCATTTT
TRBJ2-1 | TRBV9 | TRBD2 | NA | CASSVLAGGGGNEQFF | TGTGCCAGCAGCGTTCTAGCGGGAGGCGGTGGAAATGAGCAGTTCTTC
TRBJ2-1 | TRBV27 | TRBD1 | NA | CASSRGQGPYNEQFF | TGTGCCAGCAGCCGGGGACAGGGCCCCTACAATGAGCAGTTCTTC
TRBJ2-1 | TRBV29-1 | NA | few | CSVGLNEQFF | TGCAGCGTAGGGCTTAATGAGCAGTTCTTC
TRBJ2-3 | TRBV29-1 | NA | once | CSVEEGLGAYF | TGCAGCGTTGAAGAGGGCCTCGGCGCGTATTTT
TRBJ2-7 | TRBV10-3 | NA | NA | CAISDTYPYEQYF | TGTGCCATCAGTGATACTTATCCCTACGAGCAGTACTTC
TRBJ2-1 | TRBV12-3/TRBV12-4 | TRBD2 | NA | CASSATSGEQFF | TGTGCCAGCAGCGCGACTAGCGGGGAGCAGTTCTTC
TRBJ1-1 | TRBV6-5 | NA | NA | CASSYGVTRAEAFF | TGTGCCAGCAGTTACGGGGTGACTAGGGCTGAAGCTTTCTTT
TRBJ2-7 | TRBV4-3 | NA | NA | CASSQGNWASSYEQYF | TGCGCCAGCAGCCAGGGTAATTGGGCTAGCTCCTACGAGCAGTACTTT
TRBJ2-7 | TRBV5-4 | NA | NA | CASSFKGARNEQYF | TGTGCCAGCAGCTTCAAGGGCGCTCGGAACGAGCAGTACTTC
TRBJ2-1 | TRBV6-2/TRBV6-3 | NA | NA | CASSYSSRNNEQFF | TGTGCCAGCAGTTACTCGAGTAGAAACAATGAGCAGTTCTTC
TRBJ2-1 | TRBV6-1 | TRBD2 | NA | CASSRSGTSSYNEQFF | TGTGCCAGCAGCCGCTCCGGGACTAGCTCCTACAATGAGCAGTTCTTC
TRBJ2-7 | TRBV6-6 | TRBD1 | NA | CASSYAQGTYEQYF | TGTGCCAGCAGTTACGCACAGGGGACCTACGAGCAGTACTTC
TRBJ1-5 | TRBV27 | NA | NA | CASSLVHGSNQPQHF | TGTGCCAGCAGTTTGGTCCATGGAAGCAATCAGCCCCAGCATTTT
TRBJ1-5 | TRBV9 | NA | NA | CASSVGINQPQHF | TGTGCCAGCAGCGTGGGGATCAATCAGCCCCAGCATTTT
TRBJ2-7 | TRBV15 | NA | NA | CATSLIQGLGYEQYF | TGTGCCACCAGTCTTATCCAGGGCCTTGGTTACGAGCAGTACTTC
TRBJ1-1 | TRBV4-3 | NA | NA | CASSQDKYGGGNTEAFF | TGCGCCAGCAGCCAAGATAAGTATGGAGGAGGGAACACTGAAGCTTTCTTT
TRBJ2-7 | TRBV9 | TRBD2 | NA | CASSVNSGSVEQYF | TGTGCCAGCAGCGTAAATAGCGGGAGTGTCGAGCAGTACTTC
TRBJ2-1 | TRBV7-9 | NA | few | CASSPPTTGLNEQFF | TGTGCCAGCAGCCCCCCCACTACAGGGCTTAATGAGCAGTTCTTC
TRBJ2-7 | TRBV25-1 | NA | NA | CASSARGYEQYF | TGTGCCAGCAGTGCACGAGGATACGAGCAGTACTTC
TRBJ2-1 | TRBV7-7 | TRBD2 | once | CASSRWTSGSSYNEQFF | TGTGCCAGCAGCCGCTGGACTAGCGGGAGCTCCTACAATGAGCAGTTCTTC
TRBJ2-7 | TRBV5-1 | TRBD2 | NA | CASSQKQGSGLAGVRGSSYEQYF | TGCGCCAGCAGCCAAAAACAGGGATCGGGACTAGCGGGAGTTAGGGGTAGCTCCTACGAGCAGTACTTC
TRBJ2-3 | TRBV24-1 | TRBD2 | NA | CATSDSGLAAGDTQYF | TGTGCCACCAGTGATTCGGGACTAGCGGCCGGGGATACGCAGTATTTT
TRBJ2-7 | TRBV19 | NA | NA | CASSISQGSSYEQYF | TGTGCCAGTAGTATAAGCCAGGGGAGCTCCTACGAGCAGTACTTC
TRBJ1-2 | TRBV4-3 | NA | NA | CASSQDQDPSYGYTF | TGCGCCAGCAGCCAAGATCAGGATCCCAGCTATGGCTACACCTTC
TRBJ2-1 | TRBV20-1 | TRBD2 | NA | CSADDIRTSANSYNEQFF | TGCAGTGCTGACGATATTAGGACTAGCGCCAACTCCTACAATGAGCAGTTCTTC
TRBJ2-7 | TRBV7-2 | NA | NA | CASSWWTGEAYEQYF | TGTGCCAGCAGCTGGTGGACGGGAGAAGCCTACGAGCAGTACTTC
TRBJ2-1 | TRBV13 | NA | NA | CASTLGTSTFNEQFF | TGTGCCAGCACCCTCGGGACATCGACTTTCAATGAGCAGTTCTTC
TRBJ1-4 | TRBV12-3/TRBV12-4 | NA | NA | CASSYYGGATNEKLFF | TGTGCCAGCAGTTACTACGGGGGAGCAACTAATGAAAAACTGTTTTTT
TRBJ2-2 | TRBV7-9 | NA | NA | CASSFGELFF | TGTGCCAGCAGCTTCGGGGAGCTGTTTTTT
TRBJ1-2 | TRBV9 | NA | NA | CASSVEDFNNYGYTF | TGTGCCAGCAGCGTAGAGGACTTTAATAACTATGGCTACACCTTC
TRBJ1-2 | TRBV12-3/TRBV12-4 | NA | NA | CASEDNRAPANYGYTF | TGTGCCAGCGAGGATAACCGGGCCCCAGCTAACTATGGCTACACCTTC